This TCR beta chain was captured by sequencing in a study of blood T cell repertoires in COVID-19. About the research overall: The cDNA or gDNA used as material had been derived from T cells, B-cell-depleted T cells, or PBMCs.

Original processing notes: Researchers report that nucleated cell counts were estimated from reference gene primer amplification. Clones were read by immunoSEQ multiplex PCR, and TCRdb kept only the in-frame ones, dropping some. For V, J and clone size, that table is used; D and trimming come from the DNA. The sample has under 300,000 clones, approximately 91% seen once. The CDR3 has 15 amino acids. The V and J ends lost 1 base and 6 bases, in that order; junction bases with no gene match: 4. CDR1 is SGHVS, CDR2 FQNEAQ, per germline. The receptor comes from a woman aged 30 to 39 with acute or convalescent COVID-19. Sequencing was done on a sample of peripheral blood. The rearrangement uses TRBV7-8 and TRBJ2-2; TRBD2 matches at 8 bases. This CDR3 is CASSLGTGGSGELFF. CDR3 DNA: TGTGCCAGCAGCTTAGGGACGGGAGGGTCCGGGGAGCTGTTTTTT.